Presented here are 27 T cell receptor beta chains from one specimen sequenced in a study of blood T cell repertoires in COVID-19. Measured with immunoSEQ multiplex PCR; TCRdb has only the in-frame clones, and not every one. In the table there are fewer than 120,000 clones, roughly 79% of which are singletons. Sequenced: peripheral blood. These receptors all stem from a woman aged 80 or over with active or convalescent COVID-19.

The chain uses TRBV5-1 and TRBJ1-1, with 8 bases aligning to TRBD1. Germline V CDR1 and CDR2: SGHRS, YFSETQ. The V segment lost 4 bases and the J segment 4 bases; nucleotides outside the gene matches: 3. This CDR3 region has 13 residues. The CDR3 sequence is CASSHGQGTEAFF. The CDR3 nucleotides are TGCGCCAGCAGCCACGGACAGGGCACTGAAGCTTTCTTT.

V gene TRBV23-1 combines with J gene TRBJ2-1, with 7 positions matching TRBD2. TRBV23-1 is assigned to the ORF class and has an uncertain function. Losses at the gene ends were 7 bases for V and 9 bases for J; bases not matched to a gene: 6. The CDR3 has 12 amino acids. The CDR3 protein is CASTLSGPEQFF. The CDR3 DNA sequence: TGCGCCAGCACTCTTAGCGGGCCTGAGCAGTTCTTC.

This chain uses TRBV6-5 with TRBJ1-2, with TRBD1 matching over 7 bases. After removal of 5 bases from V and 1 base from J, the junction contained 7 bases not matched to a gene. The CDR3 covers 15 residues. The germline CDR1 and CDR2 sequences are MNHEY and SVGAGI. The CDR3 sequence is CASSTTTGINYGYTF. CDR3 coding DNA: TGTGCCAGCAGTACTACGACAGGGATTAACTATGGCTACACCTTC.

The chain links TRBV11-2 to TRBJ2-1, with 8 bases identical to TRBD2. The CDR3 has 15 residues. Germline CDR1 and CDR2: SGHAT and FQNNGV. The trim removed 5 bases at V and 6 bases at J, leaving 9 bases unmatched. CDR3 bases: TGTGCCAGCAGCGCATTAGCGGGACGGGGCAATGAGCAGTTCTTC. Protein sequence: CASSALAGRGNEQFF.

This chain links TRBV6-1 with TRBJ2-7, with D unclear. CDR1 and CDR2 (germline): MNHNS, SASEGT. With 0 bases removed from V and 7 bases from J, the gap between germline ends came to 7 bases. The CDR3 spans 12 residues. CDR3 region: CASSEAFREQYF. DNA for the CDR3: TGTGCCAGCAGTGAAGCTTTCAGGGAGCAGTACTTC.

The J gene is TRBJ2-1, the V gene TRBV7-8; 13 bases line up with TRBD2. The germline V gene encodes CDR1 SGHVS and CDR2 FQNEAQ. V dropped 1 base and J dropped 2; count of bases not matched to a gene: 14. This CDR3 is built from 21 residues. The CDR3: CASSLVRAGPGLAGAYNEQFF. In DNA, the CDR3 is TGTGCCAGCAGCTTAGTACGGGCAGGGCCAGGACTAGCGGGAGCCTACAATGAGCAGTTCTTC.

The CDR3 is CASSTAHGVAGFTGELFF. In DNA, the CDR3 is TGTGCCAGCAGCACCGCCCACGGGGTAGCGGGATTCACCGGGGAGCTGTTTTTT. The gene calls are TRBV7-9 and TRBJ2-2; TRBD2 matches at 8 bases. After removal of 5 bases from V and 4 bases from J, the junction contained 15 bases not matched to a gene. The CDR3 consists of 18 residues. Germline assignment: CDR1 SEHNR and CDR2 FQNEAQ (reference sequence).

The rearrangement links TRBV28 to TRBJ2-2, with D possibly TRBD2 on 6 matching bases. Germline lookup yields CDR1 MDHEN and CDR2 SYDVKM. Trimming took 10 bases from V and 0 from J, leaving 12 bases between them. There are 14 residues in the CDR3. The CDR3 loop reads CATSSGANTGELFF. CDR3 bases: TGTGCCACCTCGTCGGGGGCGAACACCGGGGAGCTGTTTTTT.

The chain combines TRBV27 with TRBJ2-7, with a weak D call TRBD1 (6 bases). Germline V gene sequence: CDR1 MNHEY, CDR2 SMNVEV (reference sequence). The length of the CDR3 is 15 residues. Trimming stripped 4 bases from V and 7 bases from J, with 20 bases between. The CDR3 nucleotides are TGTGCCAGCAGTTCAGAGGGGGTCTATCCTAATGAGCAGTACTTC. Its translation is CASSSEGVYPNEQYF.

CDR3 loop: CASSQEDSQGNGYTF. The CDR3 DNA is TGTGCCAGCAGCCAAGAGGATAGCCAGGGGAACGGCTACACCTTC. The chain couples TRBV4-2 to TRBJ1-2; possibly TRBD1 for D (6 bases). V was pared by 0 bases and J by 8 bases, with 16 bases between. This CDR3 is built from 15 residues. Germline values: CDR1 LGHNA, CDR2 YNFKEQ.

This clone was seen ten or more times. The chain links TRBV3-1 (or the pseudogene TRBV3-2) to TRBJ2-2; D remains unclear. V lost 5 bases and J lost 2, with 3 bases in between. The germline CDR1 and CDR2 sequences are LGHDT and YNNKEL (reference sequence). This CDR3 spans 12 amino acids. The CDR3 loop reads CASSYNTGELFF. The CDR3 nucleotides read TGTGCCAGCAGCTATAACACCGGGGAGCTGTTTTTT.

Worth noting for this clone: At one boundary the junction diverges from the germline segment, which might be a read error. The V gene is TRBV7-9, the J gene TRBJ2-1, with 11 bases fitting TRBD2. CDR1 and CDR2 (germline): SEHNR, FQNEAQ (reference sequence). The CDR3 contains 16 residues. CDR3 sequence (DNA): TGTGCCAGCAGCGTAGCGGGGGGGTTTTCGGGCAATGAGCAGTTCTTC. Translation: CASSVAGGFSGNEQFF.

The chain carries TRBV6-1 and TRBJ2-2; 10 bases line up with TRBD1. Germline loops: CDR1 MNHNS, CDR2 SASEGT. With V trimmed by 5 bases and J by 3 bases, 3 bases remained unmatched. This CDR3 comprises 15 residues. DNA of the CDR3: TGTGCCAGCAGTTTTGGACAGGGGGACACCGGGGAGCTGTTTTTT. Its protein product is CASSFGQGDTGELFF.

This chain joins TRBV7-9 and TRBJ1-5, with TRBD1 as a possible D gene (5 bases). The CDR3 spans 13 residues. The V and J ends lost 2 bases and 7 bases respectively, with 9 bases between them. CDR1 and CDR2 from the germline V gene are SEHNR and FQNEAQ (reference sequence). CDR3 loop: CASSLQGGQPQHF. For the CDR3, the DNA is TGTGCCAGCAGCTTACAGGGTGGGCAGCCCCAGCATTTT. Full variable domain (remainder filled in from reference TRBV7-9 and TRBJ1-5): DTGVSQNPRHKITKRGQNVTFRCDPISEHNRLYWYRQTLGQGPEFLTYFQNEAQLEKSRLLSDRFSAERPKGSFSTLEIQRTEQGDSAMYLCASSLQGGQPQHFGDGTRLSIL.

The CDR3 loop reads CASRPLAGYNEQFF. In DNA, the CDR3 is TGTGCCAGCAGGCCACTAGCGGGTTACAATGAGCAGTTCTTC. The chain couples TRBV2 to TRBJ2-1, with 9 bases that match TRBD2. V lost 6 bases to trimming and J lost 4 bases; unmatched junction nucleotides: 4. CDR3 size: 14 residues. Per germline, CDR1 SNHLY and CDR2 FYNNEI.

The chain links TRBV12-3 or TRBV12-4 to TRBJ1-1, with 9 bases aligning to TRBD1. The J segment lost 11 bases and the V segment lost 6 bases, leaving 7 bases of the junction unmatched. This CDR3 has 12 residues. As DNA, the CDR3 is TGTGCCAGCAGGACAAACAGGGGGCAGGCTTTCTTT. It is translated as CASRTNRGQAFF.

In DNA form, the CDR3 reads TGTGCCAGCAGCGTCGACCTAGCTGCTAGCACAGATACGCAGTATTTT. This codes for CASSVDLAASTDTQYF. J is TRBJ2-3 and V is TRBV7-8, with D tentatively TRBD2 (5 bases). This CDR3 has 16 residues. The germline V gene has CDR1 SGHVS and CDR2 FQNEAQ. The germline V and J ends were trimmed by 5 bases and 0 bases, with 15 bases remaining between them.

The rearrangement joins TRBV29-1 to TRBJ2-3, with D perhaps matching TRBD1 (5 bases). V was shortened by 6 bases and J by 0 bases, with 13 bases between the two germline ends. Germline lookup yields CDR1 SQVTM and CDR2 ANQGSEA. This CDR3 is 14 amino acids long. CDR3 coding DNA: TGCAGCGTCCGCAGGGAATTAAGCACAGATACGCAGTATTTT. This codes for CSVRRELSTDTQYF.

This clone was counted a single time. The chain employs TRBV18 and TRBJ2-1; 11 bases map to TRBD2. This CDR3 is built from 15 residues. CDR1 and CDR2 (germline): KGHSH, LQKENI. Trimming cost V 3 bases and J 8 bases; bases outside gene matches: 6. The CDR3 loop reads CASSPLSGRVHEQFF. The CDR3 coding sequence is TGTGCCAGCTCACCGCTTAGCGGGAGGGTCCATGAGCAGTTCTTC.

The CDR3 DNA is TGTGCCAGCAGTCCGCGGGTAGGCGGCAGCGGGAGGAATGAGCAGTTCTTC. Its translation is CASSPRVGGSGRNEQFF. The V call is TRBV27, the J call TRBJ2-1; TRBD2 agrees at 9 bases. V lost 5 bases to trimming and J lost 7 bases; unmatched junction nucleotides: 15. This CDR3 is 17 amino acids long. Looked up from germline, CDR1 is MNHEY and CDR2 is SMNVEV (reference sequence).

V gene TRBV10-3 combines with J gene TRBJ1-2; 7 positions match TRBD1. Germline CDR1 is ENHRY and CDR2 is SYGVKD. The junction had 14 bases not matched to a gene; V was cut back by 6 bases and J by 4 bases. The length of the CDR3 is 16 residues. CDR3 nucleotide sequence: TGTGCCATCAGGGGACAGTCTCAGCGGTACGGCTATGGCTACACCTTC. Amino acid sequence: CAIRGQSQRYGYGYTF.

This clone was seen just once. This chain links TRBV21-1 with TRBJ2-5; no DNA check was done on the table's D call, TRBD2. TRBV21-1 is annotated as a pseudogene. The CDR3 has 19 amino acids. CDR3 DNA sequence: TGTGCCAGCAGCAAATCCGGACTAAAGCGGGGGGTGGCGCAAGAGACCCAGTACTTC. Translated: CASSKSGLKRGVAQETQYF.

This chain joins TRBV18 and TRBJ2-7, with 7 nucleotides matching TRBD2. This CDR3 spans 14 amino acids. V lost 3 bases and J lost 3; bases outside the gene matches: 5. CDR1 and CDR2 from the germline V gene are KGHSH and LQKENI. The chain's CDR3 is CASSPGGTGYEQYF. The CDR3 nucleotides read TGTGCCAGCTCACCGGGAGGGACCGGCTACGAGCAGTACTTC. The full variable domain, with the rest looked up from reference TRBV18 and TRBJ2-7, is NAGVMQNPRHLVRRRGQEARLRCSPMKGHSHVYWYRQLPEEGLKFMVYLQKENIIDESGMPKERFSAEFPKEGPSILRIQQVVRGDSAAYFCASSPGGTGYEQYFGPGTRLTVT.

The chain is built from TRBV7-9 and TRBJ1-1; 7 bases align to TRBD1. Losses at the gene ends were 5 bases for V and 1 base for J; bases not matched to a gene: 10. The germline V gene encodes CDR1 SEHNR and CDR2 FQNEAQ (reference sequence). The CDR3 totals 16 residues. The CDR3 DNA reads as TGTGCCAGCAGCCTTAGAGGGGACAGTCGGAACACTGAAGCTTTCTTT. Translated: CASSLRGDSRNTEAFF.

This clone was counted many times. The chain is built from TRBV9 and TRBJ2-2; D ambiguous. Between the trimmed V and J ends, which lost 4 bases and 5 bases, there was a span of 18 bases. Germline assignment: CDR1 SGDLS and CDR2 YYNGEE. The CDR3 runs 16 residues. CDR3 in DNA: TGTGCCAGCAGCCCCACCCCGGGTGAACGGACCGGGGAGCTGTTTTTT. It translates to CASSPTPGERTGELFF.

This clone was seen just once. The chain links TRBV7-2 to TRBJ1-2, with 9 bases aligning to TRBD1. The CDR3 covers 14 residues. The germline CDR1 and CDR2 sequences are SGHTA and FQGNSA. With V trimmed by 5 bases and J by 3 bases, 4 bases remained unmatched. The CDR3 region has the DNA TGTGCCAGCAGCAAGGACAGGGGAGACTATGGCTACACCTTC. Its translation: CASSKDRGDYGYTF.

This chain links TRBV7-2 with TRBJ1-2; 7 bases map to TRBD1. Trimming took 5 bases from V and 1 from J; bases not matched to a gene: 4. The CDR3 contains 14 residues. The germline gives CDR1 SGHTA, CDR2 FQGNSA. Here the CDR3 reads CASSVGQINYGYTF. CDR3 in DNA: TGTGCCAGCAGCGTGGGACAGATTAACTATGGCTACACCTTC. The full variable domain, with the rest looked up from reference TRBV7-2 and TRBJ1-2, is GAGVSQSPSNKVTEKGKDVELRCDPISGHTALYWYRQSLGQGLEFLIYFQGNSAPDKSGLPSDRFSAERTGGSVSTLTIQRTQQEDSAVYLCASSVGQINYGYTFGSGTRLTVV.